The TCR beta chain under discussion was sequenced for a study of cytomegalovirus exposure and HLA in healthy donors. Looked up from germline, CDR1 is SGDLS and CDR2 is YYNGEE. V lost 1 base and J lost 8; bases outside the gene matches: 4. The CDR3 has 14 amino acids. 13 Jbeta primers and 60 Vbeta primers were used for the PCR. The repertoire was sequenced with immunoSEQ multiplex PCR; TCRdb's copy has only in-frame clones and lacks some. The profile shows 150,000 to 200,000 clones, roughly 80% of them singletons. The chain joins TRBV9 to TRBJ2-2, with 8 bases identical to TRBD1. The specimen sequenced was PBMCs. The origin of this receptor is a male donor in good health and CMV-seronegative. The CDR3: CASSVQGAAGELFF. The DNA of the CDR3 is TGTGCCAGCAGCGTACAGGGGGCAGCGGGGGAGCTGTTTTTT.